The TCR beta chain described here comes from a study of T cell responses to AZD1222 COVID-19 vaccine. Assay: immunoSEQ multiplex PCR; the TCRdb copy retains only in-frame clones and omits some. The sample yields about 130,000 clones, roughly 94% seen once. Source: peripheral blood, taken on day 0 of AZD1222 vaccination. This clonotype originated in an adult in good health.

For the CDR3, the DNA is TGTGCCAGTAGTCCCGTTTTTGCGGAGACCCAGTACTTC. Its protein product is CASSPVFAETQYF. The chain has TRBV19 and TRBJ2-5; D is unclear. V was shortened by 5 bases and J by 5 bases, with 12 bases between the two germline ends. The V gene's germline CDR1 is LNHDA and CDR2 SQIVND (reference sequence). This CDR3 has 13 amino acids.